This T cell receptor (beta chain) comes out of a study of blood T cell repertoires in COVID-19. Measured with immunoSEQ multiplex PCR; TCRdb has only the in-frame clones, and not every one. The table records approximately 120,000 clones, almost 80% of them present only once. The sample taken for sequencing was peripheral blood. The TCR comes from a human donor in a cohort sampled during active COVID-19.

The DNA of the CDR3 is TGTGCCAGTAGTATGGTCAACCTAGGCACTGAAGCTTTCTTT. Its protein product is CASSMVNLGTEAFF. The chain has TRBV19 and TRBJ1-1; no firm D call. The V gene's germline CDR1 is LNHDA and CDR2 SQIVND (reference sequence). Trimming took off 3 bases at V and 4 bases at J, with 12 bases between the two ends. This CDR3 spans 14 amino acids.